This TCR beta chain originates from a study of blood T cell repertoires in COVID-19. Study-wide background: Whether acute or convalescent, the COVID-19 samples came from the United States, Italy and Spain.

In the source study's methods: Reference gene primer amplification gave nucleated cell count estimates. Data came from immunoSEQ multiplex PCR; TCRdb stores just in-frame clones and leaves some out. V and J calls and clone size are as listed in that table; D and trimming were resolved from the DNA. Of roughly 290,000 clones listed, about 80% are singletons. J was trimmed by 7 bases and V by 2 bases; bases with no gene match: 9. Per the germline V gene, CDR1 is SGHRS and CDR2 is YFSETQ. The CDR3 has 15 residues. The sequenced material came from peripheral blood. The chain recombines TRBV5-1 with TRBJ2-1, with 7 bases matching TRBD2. The source of this sequence is a person aged 70 to 80 with COVID-19, enrolled during active disease. The CDR3 protein is CASSLSGAAANEQFF. The DNA of the CDR3 is TGCGCCAGCAGCTTAAGCGGGGCGGCAGCGAATGAGCAGTTCTTC. The variable domain in full, with the rest retrieved from reference TRBV5-1 and TRBJ2-1, is KAGVTQTPRYLIKTRGQQVTLSCSPISGHRSVSWYQQTPGQGLQFLFEYFSETQRNKGNFPGRFSGRQFSNSRSEMNVSTLELGDSALYLCASSLSGAAANEQFFGPGTRLTVL.